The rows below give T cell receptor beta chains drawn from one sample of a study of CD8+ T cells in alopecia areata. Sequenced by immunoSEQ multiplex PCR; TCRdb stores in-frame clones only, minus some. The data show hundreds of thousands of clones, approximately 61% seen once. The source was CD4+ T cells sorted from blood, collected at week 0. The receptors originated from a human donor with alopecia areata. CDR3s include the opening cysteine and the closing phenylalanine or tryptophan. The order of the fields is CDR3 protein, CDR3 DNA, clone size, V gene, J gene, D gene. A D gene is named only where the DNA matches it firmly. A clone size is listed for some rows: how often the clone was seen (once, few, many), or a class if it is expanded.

CASSQAPGETQYF	TGTGCCAGCAGCCAGGCTCCCGGGGAGACCCAGTACTTC	.	TRBV7-3	TRBJ2-5	.
CASSQVAQTGGTRTEAFF	TGCGCCAGCAGCCAAGTGGCACAGACCGGTGGAACGCGGACTGAAGCTTTCTTT	.	TRBV4-1	TRBJ1-1	.
CASSRPGAGANVLTF	TGTGCCAGCAGCCGACCAGGGGCTGGGGCCAACGTCCTGACTTTC	.	TRBV4-2	TRBJ2-6	.
CSATVGSTDTQYF	TGCAGCGCCACTGTCGGCAGCACAGATACGCAGTATTTT	few	TRBV29-1	TRBJ2-3	.
CAWSVTGDQYTEAFF	TGTGCCTGGAGTGTAACGGGCGACCAATACACTGAAGCTTTCTTT	.	TRBV30	TRBJ1-1	.
CASTHRKGNEQYF	TGTGCCAGCACTCATAGGAAGGGCAACGAGCAGTACTTC	.	TRBV6-6	TRBJ2-7	.
CASRPTLGGAAGELFF	TGCGCCAGCAGGCCTACCCTGGGGGGAGCGGCCGGGGAGCTGTTTTTT	.	TRBV5-1	TRBJ2-2	.
CASSRQATLPAHNEQFF	TGTGCCAGCAGTCGACAGGCTACTTTGCCAGCACACAATGAGCAGTTCTTC	.	TRBV6-4	TRBJ2-1	.
CAWSLQGYSTDTQYF	TGTGCCTGGAGTCTCCAGGGATATAGCACAGATACGCAGTATTTT	once	TRBV30	TRBJ2-3	.
CAWSTRTSGAETQYF	TGTGCCTGGAGCACCAGGACTAGCGGGGCGGAGACCCAGTACTTC	.	TRBV30	TRBJ2-5	TRBD2
CAWKFHRTSYEQYF	TGTGCCTGGAAGTTCCACCGAACGAGTTACGAGCAGTACTTC	once	TRBV30	TRBJ2-7	.
CAIRSDRAFYEQYF	TGTGCCATCAGGAGTGACAGGGCTTTTTACGAGCAGTACTTC	.	TRBV10-3	TRBJ2-7	TRBD1
CSVHGTSQETQYF	TGCAGCGTTCACGGGACGAGCCAAGAGACCCAGTACTTC	once	TRBV29-1	TRBJ2-5	.
CASSLDRNTEAFF	TGTGCCAGCAGCTTGGACAGGAACACTGAAGCTTTCTTT	.	TRBV5-6	TRBJ1-1	.
CASSFGQGGGYTF	TGTGCCAGCAGTTTCGGACAGGGCGGAGGCTACACCTTC	.	TRBV5-6	TRBJ1-2	TRBD1
CSVEGGTPGEKLFF	TGCAGCGTTGAAGGGGGGACACCGGGAGAAAAACTGTTTTTT	.	TRBV29-1	TRBJ1-4	.
CASSVLGTGPTYNEQFF	TGCGCCAGCAGCGTCCTCGGGACAGGGCCGACCTACAATGAGCAGTTCTTC	few	TRBV5-1	TRBJ2-1	TRBD1
CASSEYGSGVGYF	TGTGCCAGCAGTGAATATGGGAGTGGAGTGGGGTACTTC	once	TRBV25-1	TRBJ2-5	.
CASAGSRELFF	TGTGCCAGCGCGGGGTCCAGGGAACTGTTTTTT	few	TRBV2	TRBJ1-4	.
CAISESYSNQPQHF	TGTGCCATCAGTGAGTCTTATAGCAATCAGCCCCAGCATTTT	few	TRBV10-3	TRBJ1-5	.
CASSLHGASGHTGELFF	TGTGCCAGCAGTCTTCATGGGGCTAGCGGGCACACCGGGGAGCTGTTTTTT	.	TRBV27	TRBJ2-2	TRBD2
CASSDRDSYGYTF	TGTGCCAGCAGCGATCGGGACAGTTATGGCTACACCTTC	.	TRBV9	TRBJ1-2	TRBD1
CAWSSGMNTEAFF	TGTGCCTGGAGTTCCGGGATGAACACTGAAGCTTTCTTT	.	TRBV30	TRBJ1-1	.
CASSARARGELFF	TGTGCCAGCAGCGCTAGAGCTCGCGGGGAGCTGTTTTTT	.	TRBV5-6	TRBJ2-2	.
CAWSVFPTGGHSPLHF	TGTGCCTGGAGTGTATTTCCGACAGGGGGACATTCACCCCTCCACTTT	.	TRBV30	TRBJ1-6	TRBD1
CASMDRGKTHEQYF	TGTGCCAGCATGGACAGGGGCAAGACCCACGAGCAGTACTTC	.	TRBV27	TRBJ2-7	TRBD1
CASSPEWGLSSYNEQFF	TGCGCCAGCAGCCCTGAATGGGGACTATCATCCTACAATGAGCAGTTCTTC	.	TRBV5-1	TRBJ2-1	TRBD2
CASSEGLAAGGYNEQFF	TGTGCCAGCAGTGAGGGACTAGCGGCCGGGGGGTACAATGAGCAGTTCTTC	.	TRBV6-1	TRBJ2-1	TRBD2
CASSPTSSETQYF	TGTGCCAGCAGTCCGACTAGTAGTGAGACCCAGTACTTC	.	TRBV27	TRBJ2-5	.
CSLTRERVGEQFF	TGCAGCCTTACCCGAGAAAGGGTGGGCGAGCAGTTCTTC	.	TRBV29-1	TRBJ2-1	.
CAWSVGLVSSYNEQFF	TGTGCCTGGAGTGTGGGGCTTGTGAGCTCCTACAATGAGCAGTTCTTC	.	TRBV30	TRBJ2-1	.
CAIRTTGNSYEQYF	TGTGCCATCAGGACGACAGGGAACTCCTACGAGCAGTACTTC	.	TRBV10-3	TRBJ2-7	TRBD1
CAWSVWGGTGNTIYF	TGTGCCTGGAGTGTATGGGGCGGAACTGGAAACACCATATATTTT	few	TRBV30	TRBJ1-3	.
CSVVEGKNIQYF	TGCAGCGTTGTGGAGGGTAAAAACATTCAGTACTTC	.	TRBV29-1	TRBJ2-4	.
CASSLVVTRREETQYF	TGTGCCAGCAGCTTAGTCGTGACTAGGCGTGAAGAGACCCAGTACTTC	.	TRBV11-1	TRBJ2-5	.
CASSLGVGGNTIYF	TGCGCCAGCAGCTTGGGCGTCGGCGGAAACACCATATATTTT	once	TRBV5-1	TRBJ1-3	.
CASSQGRATQYF	TGTGCCAGCAGCCAAGGTCGCGCGACCCAGTACTTC	.	TRBV4-2	TRBJ2-5	.
CASSLDLVGEQFF	TGTGCCAGCAGCTTAGATCTGGTGGGTGAGCAGTTCTTC	few	TRBV11-3	TRBJ2-1	.
CASSEGWTVRGQFF	TGTGCCAGCAGTGAAGGGTGGACAGTTCGGGGGCAGTTCTTC	few	TRBV6-1	TRBJ2-1	.
CASGRAFNEQFF	TGTGCCAGCGGGAGGGCGTTCAATGAGCAGTTCTTC	.	TRBV9	TRBJ2-1	TRBD2
CAWSPTRVSGANVLTF	TGTGCCTGGAGTCCAACCAGGGTCTCTGGGGCCAACGTCCTGACTTTC	.	TRBV30	TRBJ2-6	.
CASSLGASGGAGEQYF	TGTGCCAGCAGCTTAGGTGCGTCCGGGGGCGCGGGGGAGCAGTACTTC	.	TRBV7-2	TRBJ2-7	.